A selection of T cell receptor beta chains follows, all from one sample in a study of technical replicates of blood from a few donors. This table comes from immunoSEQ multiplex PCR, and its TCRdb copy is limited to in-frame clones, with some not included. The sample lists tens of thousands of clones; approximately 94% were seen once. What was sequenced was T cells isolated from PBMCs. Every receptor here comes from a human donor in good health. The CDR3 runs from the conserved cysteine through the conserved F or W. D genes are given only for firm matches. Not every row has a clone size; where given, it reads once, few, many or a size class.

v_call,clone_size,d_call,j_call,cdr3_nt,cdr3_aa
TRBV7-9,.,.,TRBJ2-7,TGTGCCAGCACCCCCGCTACGAAGGAGCAGTACTTC,CASTPATKEQYF
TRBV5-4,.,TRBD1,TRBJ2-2,TGTGCCAGCGCCGGACAGGGGAACACCGGGGAGCTGTTTTTT,CASAGQGNTGELFF
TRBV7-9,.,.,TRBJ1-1,TGTGCCAGCAGCTTATATCCCACTGAAGCTTTCTTT,CASSLYPTEAFF
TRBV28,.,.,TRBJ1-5,TGTGCCAGCAGCTTCGAGGACGGAGGACATCAGCCCCAGCATTTT,CASSFEDGGHQPQHF
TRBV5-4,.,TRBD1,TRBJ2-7,TGTGCCAGCGGGACAGGCAACGAGCAGTACTTC,CASGTGNEQYF
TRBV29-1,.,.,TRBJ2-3,TGCAGCGTTGACCGGGGAGAGGAAGATACGCAGTATTTT,CSVDRGEEDTQYF
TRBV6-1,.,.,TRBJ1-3,TGTGCCAGCAGACCTAACAGGGACGGAAACACCATATATTTT,CASRPNRDGNTIYF
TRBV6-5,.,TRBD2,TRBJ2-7,TGTGCCAGCAGGTGGACTAGCGATGGCGAGCAGTACTTC,CASRWTSDGEQYF
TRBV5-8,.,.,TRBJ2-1,TGTGCCAGCAGCTTGCGCAGGTCCCTCGACAATGAGCAGTTCTTC,CASSLRRSLDNEQFF
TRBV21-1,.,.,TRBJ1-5,TGTGCCAGCAGCCCCCATAGACGGAGGCTTGGCAATCAGCCCCAGCATTTT,CASSPHRRRLGNQPQHF
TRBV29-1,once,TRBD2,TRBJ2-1,TGCAGCGCCCCTGGGAGGCTAGCGGAATCCGCCTCCTACAATGAGCAGTTCTTC,CSAPGRLAESASYNEQFF
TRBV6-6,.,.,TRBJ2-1,TGTGCCAGCAGTTACCTACAGGGTGGTGATGAGCAGTTCTTC,CASSYLQGGDEQFF
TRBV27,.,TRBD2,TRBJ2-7,TGTGCCAGCAGTTTCGCGACTAGCGGGAGCAACGAGCAGTACTTC,CASSFATSGSNEQYF
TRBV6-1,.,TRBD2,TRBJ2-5,TGTGCCAGCAGTGAAATCCCTAGCGGGAGAACCCAGTACTTC,CASSEIPSGRTQYF
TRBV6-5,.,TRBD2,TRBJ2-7,TGTGCCAGCAGTTACGAAGTAGCGGGGGCCTACGAGCAGTACTTC,CASSYEVAGAYEQYF
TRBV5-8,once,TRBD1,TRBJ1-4,TGTGCCAGCTGCTGGGGACAGTTAAATGAAAAACTGTTTTTT,CASCWGQLNEKLFF
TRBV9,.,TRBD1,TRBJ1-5,TGTGCCAGCAGCGAGACAGGGATCGGCAATCAGCCCCAGCATTTT,CASSETGIGNQPQHF
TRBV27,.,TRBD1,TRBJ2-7,TGTGCCAGCAGACTACAGGGGGAATACGAGCAGTACTTC,CASRLQGEYEQYF
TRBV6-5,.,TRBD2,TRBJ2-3,TGTGCCAGTAGTAGCGGGAGGTTAGAAAATACGCAGTATTTT,CASSSGRLENTQYF
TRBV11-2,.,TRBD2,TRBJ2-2,TGTGCCAGCAGCTCGATGGGACTAGCGGGAGAGGGCACCGGGGAGCTGTTTTTT,CASSSMGLAGEGTGELFF
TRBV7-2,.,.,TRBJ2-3,TGTGCCAGCAGCCCCCGACTAGTCCTAAGCACAGATACGCAGTATTTT,CASSPRLVLSTDTQYF
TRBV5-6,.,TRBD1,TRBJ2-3,TGTGCCAGCAGCAGCGGACAGGGGAGCACAGATACGCAGTATTTT,CASSSGQGSTDTQYF
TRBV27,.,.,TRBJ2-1,TGTGCCAGCAGTTTCAGCAATGAGCAGTTCTTC,CASSFSNEQFF
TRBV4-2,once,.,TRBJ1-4,TGTGCCAGCAGCCAAGGGCCTCAAGAGGGTGAAAAACTGTTTTTT,CASSQGPQEGEKLFF
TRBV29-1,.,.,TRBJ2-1,TGCAGCGTTGATAACAATGAGCAGTTCTTC,CSVDNNEQFF
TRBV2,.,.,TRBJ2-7,TGTGCCAGCAGGGGAGCGTACTACGAGCAGTACTTC,CASRGAYYEQYF
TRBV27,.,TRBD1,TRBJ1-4,TGTGCCAGCAGTTCGACAGGGTTTAGGGAAAAACTGTTTTTT,CASSSTGFREKLFF
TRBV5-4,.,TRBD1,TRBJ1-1,TGTGCCAGCAGCGGGACAGGGTCGGGCACTGAAGCTTTCTTT,CASSGTGSGTEAFF
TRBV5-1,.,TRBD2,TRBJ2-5,TGCGCCAGCAGGTTGGTGGCTAGCGGGGAACACGAGACCCAGTACTTC,CASRLVASGEHETQYF
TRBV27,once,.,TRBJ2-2,TGTGCTAGCGAAGGAGCGAACACCGGGGAGCTGTTTTTT,CASEGANTGELFF
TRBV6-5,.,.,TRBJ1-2,TGTGCCAGCAGTTACGAACTGGACTATGGCTACACCTTC,CASSYELDYGYTF
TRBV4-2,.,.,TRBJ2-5,TGTGCCAGCAGCCAAACAGCAGAGACCCAGTACTTC,CASSQTAETQYF
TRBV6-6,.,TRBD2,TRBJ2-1,TGTGCCAGCGGCCCTAGCGGGGCCCTGGATGAGCAGTTCTTC,CASGPSGALDEQFF
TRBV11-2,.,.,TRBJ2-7,TGTGCCAGCAGCTTAAACGGGGTAAGGTACGAGCAGTACTTC,CASSLNGVRYEQYF
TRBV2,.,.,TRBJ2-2,TGTGCCAGCAGTAGTACATTCGGAGCCGCGAACACCGGGGAGCTGTTTTTT,CASSSTFGAANTGELFF
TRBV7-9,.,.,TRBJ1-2,TGTGCCAGCTTTTTATTCCAAACCCGACAGCTCTATGGCTACACCTTC,CASFLFQTRQLYGYTF
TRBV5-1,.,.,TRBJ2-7,TGCGCCAGCAGCTTGGAGACAGCCTCCTACGAGCAGTACTTC,CASSLETASYEQYF
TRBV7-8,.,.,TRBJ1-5,TGTGCCAGCAGCTTAGAATTTACGGTGAGAACAGGGCAGCCCCAGCATTTT,CASSLEFTVRTGQPQHF
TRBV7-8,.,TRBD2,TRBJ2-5,TGTGCCAGCAGCCCCCGGACTAGCGGGGGATTAGAGACCCAGTACTTC,CASSPRTSGGLETQYF
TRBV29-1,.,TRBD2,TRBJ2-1,TGCAGCGTTGATCCGGGACTAGAAACCCTGGGGTTCTTC,CSVDPGLETLGFF
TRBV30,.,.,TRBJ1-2,TGTGCCTGGAGTGCCCTCGACTATATCTATGGCTACACCTTC,CAWSALDYIYGYTF
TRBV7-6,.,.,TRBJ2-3,TGTGCCAGCAGCTTTGTCCGGGAGAGCACAGATACGCAGTATTTT,CASSFVRESTDTQYF
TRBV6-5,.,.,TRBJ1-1,TGTGCCAGCAGACCCAGACAGAACACTGAAGCTTTCTTT,CASRPRQNTEAFF
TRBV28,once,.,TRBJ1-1,TGTGCCAGCAGGCTTGACAGTGAAGCTTTCTTT,CASRLDSEAFF
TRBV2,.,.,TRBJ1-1,TGTGCCAGCAGTGGGGGGACAAAAGCTTTCTTT,CASSGGTKAFF
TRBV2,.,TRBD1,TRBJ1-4,TGTGCCAGCAGCTTGGACAGGGGGACCTCTGAAAAACTGTTTTTT,CASSLDRGTSEKLFF
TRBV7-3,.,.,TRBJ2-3,TGTGCCAGCAGCGCTACTCGGGGGGCCCCCGGAGATACGCAGTATTTT,CASSATRGAPGDTQYF
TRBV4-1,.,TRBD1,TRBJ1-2,TGCGCCAGCAGCCCGCGGACAGGGGTGATCTATGGCTACACCTTC,CASSPRTGVIYGYTF
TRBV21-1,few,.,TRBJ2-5,TGTGCCAGCAGCAAAGCAAGCGGGGGGGAACAAGAGACCCAGTACTTC,CASSKASGGEQETQYF
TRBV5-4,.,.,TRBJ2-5,TGTGCCAGCAGCTTGGGGACTACCCAAGAGACCCAGTACTTC,CASSLGTTQETQYF
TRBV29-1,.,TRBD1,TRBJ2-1,TGCAGCGTTGTGGACAGGGATTTATCTTCGTACAATGAGCAGTTCTTC,CSVVDRDLSSYNEQFF
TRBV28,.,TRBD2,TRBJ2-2,TGTGCCAGCAGTTTAGCCCTCTATCGGGAGGGCACCGGGGAGCTGTTTTTT,CASSLALYREGTGELFF
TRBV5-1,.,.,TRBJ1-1,TGCGCCAGCAGCTCCAACGGGGACACTGAAGCTTTCTTT,CASSSNGDTEAFF
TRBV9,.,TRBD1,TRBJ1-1,TGTGCCAGCAGCTCACGGACAGGGAACACTGAAGCTTTCTTT,CASSSRTGNTEAFF
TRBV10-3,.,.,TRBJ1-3,TGTGCCAGCACCCCAGGGGCTGGAAACACCATATATTTT,CASTPGAGNTIYF
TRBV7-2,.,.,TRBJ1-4,TGTGCCAGCAGCTTACTCCAGGCTAATGAAAAACTGTTTTTT,CASSLLQANEKLFF
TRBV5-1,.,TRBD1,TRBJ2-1,TGCGCCAGCAGCTGGGACAGAGCGCAGTTCTTC,CASSWDRAQFF
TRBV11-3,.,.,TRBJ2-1,TGTGCCAGCAGTCAACAGGGTTCCGGCTACAATGAGCAGTTCTTC,CASSQQGSGYNEQFF